These T cell receptor beta chains were read from a single sample in a study of brain metastases from non-small cell lung cancer. Profiling relied on immunoSEQ multiplex PCR, and the TCRdb table lists in-frame clones only, not all of them. Altogether about 2,700 clones are present, over 85% being singletons, with the ten largest covering around 4%. Material: primary lung tumor tissue. The receptor source for this set is a donor at least 40 years old with non-small cell lung cancer. Each CDR3 is given with its conserved first and last residue.

CDR3 protein,V gene,J gene
CASYGQGEVKDNQPQHF,TRBV19,TRBJ1-5
CASSPTDRPPNYGYTF,TRBV6-6,TRBJ1-2
CASSLVRTKVTEAFF,TRBV27,TRBJ1-1
CASRTGNTGELFF,TRBV6-5,TRBJ2-2
CAWSDGIGPQHF,TRBV30,TRBJ1-5
CASSRDRGGNQPQHF,TRBV6-2/TRBV6-3,TRBJ1-5
CASSDWVISNQPQHF,TRBV6-1,TRBJ1-5
CASSWTGLDGYTF,TRBV12-3/TRBV12-4,TRBJ1-2
CASYRTGSLNTGELFF,TRBV18,TRBJ2-2
CATSRDKGLAGGTLIYEQFF,TRBV15,TRBJ2-1
CASSPYGNTIYF,TRBV14,TRBJ1-3
CASSQGRDPDTQYF,TRBV4-2,TRBJ2-3
CASSPGGEGRDTQYF,TRBV6-5,TRBJ2-3
CASSETGVGLAGGDTQYF,TRBV6-1,TRBJ2-3
CASSSVGPPSGVNVLTF,TRBV7-8,TRBJ2-6
CASSLSAAGNTIYF,TRBV5-6,TRBJ1-3
CASRPRENSPLHF,TRBV6-5,TRBJ1-6
CASSPDRVDGYTF,TRBV18,TRBJ1-2
CASSPRMNTEAFF,TRBV9,TRBJ1-1
CASSGRGAKNIQYF,TRBV19,TRBJ2-4
CASSLFSGRANEQFF,TRBV5-5,TRBJ2-1
CAISEGGPDSYEQYF,TRBV10-3,NA
CASSLDSPSPQHF,TRBV7-2,TRBJ1-5
CASSTSGMGYEQYF,TRBV4-2,TRBJ2-7
CASTAGYGYTF,TRBV12-3/TRBV12-4,TRBJ1-2
CASSRAMGGSHEQYF,TRBV7-9,TRBJ2-7
CSVEDQGGLYEGDTQYF,TRBV29-1,TRBJ2-3
CASSLAGGGLQFF,TRBV5-1,TRBJ2-1